Listed below are T cell receptor beta chains from one sample, sequenced in a study of T cell repertoires in cytomegalovirus infection. MiXCR was run by TCRdb on the reads, yielding one entry per CDR3 protein. The sample records about 260,000 distinct CDR3 sequences, approximately 15% being singletons. Sequencing used PBMCs. The receptors were gathered from a human donor in good health (CMV status not recorded). Some clones in this sample may be carry-over from other donors' samples. CDR3s include the opening cysteine and the closing phenylalanine or tryptophan. The D gene is left open where the match is weak. Clone size is not always given. Where it is, it says once, few, many or a class for expanded clones.

v_call	d_call	j_call	clone_size	cdr3_nt	cdr3_aa
TRBV7-6	TRBD1	TRBJ2-1	many	TGTGCCAGCAGCTTCCGACAGGGGAAAAGGGAGCAGTTCTTC	CASSFRQGKREQFF
TRBV7-8	TRBD1	TRBJ1-2	many	TGTGCCAGCAGCACCCGAGGCCAGGGACAGCCGTATGGCTACACCTTC	CASSTRGQGQPYGYTF
TRBV20-1	.	TRBJ1-5	.	TGCAGTGCTGTACAGGGTACGCAACAGCCCCAGCATTTT	CSAVQGTQQPQHF
TRBV5-4	.	TRBJ1-1	.	TGTGCCAGCAGCTTGGTGGGGGGGCGGCACACTGAAGCTTTCTTT	CASSLVGGRHTEAFF
TRBV7-2	.	TRBJ2-2	many	TGTGCCAGCAGCTCCAACAGGGAGGCCGGGGAGCTGTTTTTT	CASSSNREAGELFF
TRBV20-1	.	TRBJ1-1	many	TGCAGTGCTAGGCACCCCAGGGTTCCTGAAGCTTTCTTT	CSARHPRVPEAFF
TRBV7-6	TRBD2	TRBJ2-7	many	TGTGCCAGCAGCTTAGCGGGGACTAGGGCCGAGCAGTACTTC	CASSLAGTRAEQYF
TRBV7-2	TRBD2	TRBJ2-7	many	TGTGCCAGCACCCTAGCGGGATACCCCAACGAGCAGTACTTC	CASTLAGYPNEQYF
TRBV10-3	.	TRBJ1-5	many	TGTGCCATCAGTGAGTCGATCTTCAGGCAGCCCCAGCATTTT	CAISESIFRQPQHF
TRBV7-9	TRBD1	TRBJ1-1	few	TGTGCCAGCAGCCCGCGACAGGGGGCGAACACTGAAGCTTTCTTT	CASSPRQGANTEAFF
TRBV20-1	TRBD2	TRBJ2-5	many	TGCAGTGCGCGGGGGGGCAGCTCCCTTCAAGAGACCCAGTACTTC	CSARGGSSLQETQYF
TRBV7-8	.	TRBJ1-2	many	TGTGCCAGCAGCCCCTATGGTACGGTCGACTATGGCTACACCTTC	CASSPYGTVDYGYTF
TRBV11-3	TRBD1	TRBJ1-1	many	TGTGCCAGCAGCCCCAGAGGGGACAGCCCAAAAGGGGCTTTCTTT	CASSPRGDSPKGAFF
TRBV5-1	.	TRBJ2-5	few	TGCGCCAGCAGCTTGGTAGGGGGAGGAGAAACCCAGTACTTC	CASSLVGGGETQYF
TRBV5-4	TRBD2	TRBJ2-1	many	TGTGCCAGCAGCAGTAGCGGGTACAATGAGCAGTTCTTC	CASSSSGYNEQFF
TRBV14	TRBD2	TRBJ2-2	.	TGTGCCAGCAGCCGCATCCCGGGACTAGCGGAGACGAACACCGGGGAGCTGTTTTTT	CASSRIPGLAETNTGELFF
TRBV7-6	.	TRBJ2-7	few	TGTGCCAGCAGCTTAGTTGAGGGAACTGTGCAGTACTTC	CASSLVEGTVQYF
TRBV2	.	TRBJ1-1	.	TGTGCCAGCAGTGAGGGTGGTGACACTGAAGCTTTCTTT	CASSEGGDTEAFF
TRBV18	.	TRBJ2-2	.	TGTGCCAGCTCACCGGTCGGGAAGTCAGCCGGGGAGCTGTTTTTT	CASSPVGKSAGELFF
TRBV12-3/TRBV12-4	.	TRBJ2-7	few	TGTGCCAGCAGCACCGCTGGCGAGCAGTACTTC	CASSTAGEQYF
TRBV19	.	TRBJ2-4	many	TGTGCCAGTAGTAAGGAGGGGGTAACCAAAAACATTCAGTACTTC	CASSKEGVTKNIQYF
TRBV27	.	TRBJ1-6	.	TGTGCCAGCAGTCCCGGGACGGTTAATTCACCCCTCCACTTT	CASSPGTVNSPLHF
TRBV14	.	TRBJ2-7	.	TGTGCCAGCAGCCAAGATTCGTCTGAGCTGCGGGAGCAGTACTTC	CASSQDSSELREQYF
TRBV28	.	TRBJ1-5	.	TGTGCCAGCAGTTCCCCTCGAGGGCGGCAGCCCCAGCATTTT	CASSSPRGRQPQHF
TRBV9	.	TRBJ2-1	.	TGTGCCAGCAGCGCGTGGGGAGATCGCTCCTACAATGAGCAGTTCTTC	CASSAWGDRSYNEQFF
TRBV28	TRBD1	TRBJ1-1	many	TGTGCCAGCGGAGCCGGGACAGGCCTTTACACTGAAGCTTTCTTT	CASGAGTGLYTEAFF
TRBV11-3	.	TRBJ2-1	many	TGTGCCAGCAGCCCCCGGAGGGACGCCTACAATGAGCAGTTCTTC	CASSPRRDAYNEQFF
TRBV6-8	.	TRBJ2-7	.	TGTGCCAGCAGCGAGACCGACACCCCGGAGCAGTACTTC	CASSETDTPEQYF
TRBV7-6	.	TRBJ2-7	.	TGTGCCAGCAGCCTGGACGACTACGAGCAGTACTTC	CASSLDDYEQYF
TRBV7-2	.	TRBJ1-2	many	TGTGCCAGCAGCTTTACACCCCAAGAGCATGTGGTTGGCTACACCTTC	CASSFTPQEHVVGYTF
TRBV4-3	TRBD2	TRBJ2-3	many	TGCGCCAGCAGCAGCTCCGGGACTAGCGGGAACCGGGAGGATACGCAGTATTTT	CASSSSGTSGNREDTQYF
TRBV7-9	.	TRBJ1-1	few	TGTGCCAGCAGCTTAGACCAGGGCGTAGAAACTGAAGCTTTCTTT	CASSLDQGVETEAFF
TRBV29-1	.	TRBJ1-2	.	TGCAGCGTGGAGAACTATGGCTACACCTTC	CSVENYGYTF
TRBV15	.	TRBJ1-5	many	TGTGCCACCACCGCGTTGAGCAATCAGCCCCAGCATTTT	CATTALSNQPQHF
TRBV28	TRBD2	TRBJ2-5	few	TGTGCCAGCAGTTTTCGCGGGGGAGTCGGAGAGACCCAGTACTTC	CASSFRGGVGETQYF